Detailed here is one T cell receptor (beta chain). The antigen remains unidentified. The germline V gene has CDR1 LNHDA and CDR2 SQIVND (reference sequence). This CDR3 has 14 residues. Trimming shortened V by 9 bases and J by 4 bases, and 18 bases separated the two germline ends. Libraries were prepared by immunoSEQ multiplex PCR; TCRdb keeps only in-frame clonotypes and omits some of them. Among a few million clones listed, 90% to 95% were seen once. The sample is drawn from a study of shared clonotypes between healthy human individuals. Study as a whole: The cohort comprised two women and a few men. Their ages spanned 18 to 49 years. General study points: What naive subsets generally showed was a larger estimated richness than memory subsets showed.

This TCR came from a man between 18 and 35 years old in good health. The J gene is TRBJ1-2, the V gene TRBV19; D might be TRBD1 (6 bases). The sequenced sample was naive CD4+ T cells sorted from blood. The subset: CD45RA+ positively selected. CDR3 sequence reads: CASLTRQGGYGYTF. CDR3 coding DNA: TGTGCCAGCCTGACTCGGCAAGGGGGCTATGGCTACACCTTC.